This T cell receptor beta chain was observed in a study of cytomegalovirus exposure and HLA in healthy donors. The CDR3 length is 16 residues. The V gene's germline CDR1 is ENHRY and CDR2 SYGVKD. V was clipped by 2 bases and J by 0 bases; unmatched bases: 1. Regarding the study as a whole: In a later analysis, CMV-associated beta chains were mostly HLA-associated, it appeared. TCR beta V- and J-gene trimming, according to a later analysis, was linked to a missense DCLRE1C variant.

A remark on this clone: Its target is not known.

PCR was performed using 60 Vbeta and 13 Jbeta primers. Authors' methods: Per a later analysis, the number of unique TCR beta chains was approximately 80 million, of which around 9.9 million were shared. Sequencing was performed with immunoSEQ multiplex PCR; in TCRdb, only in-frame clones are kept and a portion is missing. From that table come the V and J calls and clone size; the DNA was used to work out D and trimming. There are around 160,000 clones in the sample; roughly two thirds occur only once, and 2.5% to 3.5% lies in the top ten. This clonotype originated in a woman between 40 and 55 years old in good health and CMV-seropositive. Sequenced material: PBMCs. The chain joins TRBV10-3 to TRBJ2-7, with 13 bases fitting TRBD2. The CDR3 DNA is TGTGCCATCAGTGAGGGACTAGCGGGGGACTCCTACGAGCAGTACTTC. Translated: CAISEGLAGDSYEQYF.